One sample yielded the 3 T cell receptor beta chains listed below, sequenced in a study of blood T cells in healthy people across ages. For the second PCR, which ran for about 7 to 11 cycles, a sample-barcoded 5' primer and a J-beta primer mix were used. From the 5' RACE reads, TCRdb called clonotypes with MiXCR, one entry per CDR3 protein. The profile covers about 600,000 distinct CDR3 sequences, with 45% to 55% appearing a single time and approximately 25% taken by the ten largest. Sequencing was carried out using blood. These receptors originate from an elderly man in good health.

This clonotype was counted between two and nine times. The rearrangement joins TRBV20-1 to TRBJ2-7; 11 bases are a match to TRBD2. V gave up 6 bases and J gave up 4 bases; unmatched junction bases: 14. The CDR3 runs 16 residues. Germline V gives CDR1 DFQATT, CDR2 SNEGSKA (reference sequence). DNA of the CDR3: TGCAGTGCCCCCGGGGTAGCGGGAGGGCCGAGTTACGAGCAGTACTTC. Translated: CSAPGVAGGPSYEQYF.

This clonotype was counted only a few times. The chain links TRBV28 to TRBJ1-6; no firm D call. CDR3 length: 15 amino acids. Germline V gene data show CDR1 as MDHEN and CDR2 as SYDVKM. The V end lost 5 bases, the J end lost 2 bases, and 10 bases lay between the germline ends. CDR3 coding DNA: TGTGCCAGCAGTGCGGAGGGCACCTATAATTCACCCCTCCACTTT. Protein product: CASSAEGTYNSPLHF.

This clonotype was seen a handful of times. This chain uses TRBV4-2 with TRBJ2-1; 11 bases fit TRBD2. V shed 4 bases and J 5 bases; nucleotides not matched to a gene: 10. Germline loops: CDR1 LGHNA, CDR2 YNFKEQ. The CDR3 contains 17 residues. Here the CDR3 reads CASSPQETSGSDNEQFF. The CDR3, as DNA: TGTGCCAGCAGCCCCCAGGAAACTAGCGGGAGTGACAATGAGCAGTTCTTC.